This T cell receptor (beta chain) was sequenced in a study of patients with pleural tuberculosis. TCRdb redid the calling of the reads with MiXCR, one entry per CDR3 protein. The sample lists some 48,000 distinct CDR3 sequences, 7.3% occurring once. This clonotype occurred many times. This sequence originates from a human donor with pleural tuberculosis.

The CDR3: CASRGRTVNSPLHF. CDR3 DNA: TGTGCCAGCAGGGGAAGAACGGTTAATTCACCCCTCCACTTT. This rearrangement joins TRBV27 to TRBJ1-6; D ambiguous. There are 14 residues in the CDR3. Germline V gene lookup returns CDR1 MNHEY and CDR2 SMNVEV (reference sequence). V dropped 6 bases and J dropped 6 bases, with 12 bases sitting between them.